This T cell receptor beta chain was sequenced during a study of PD-1 blockade in mismatch repair-deficient tumors. Study-level findings and limits: Tumor-resident clones, often undetectable pretreatment in blood, expanded then contracted after pembrolizumab.

Method: immunoSEQ multiplex PCR; TCRdb's copy keeps in-frame clones and lacks some. The table lists 30,000 to 40,000 clones, 70% to 90% of them singletons. Every patient had mismatch repair deficiency by PCR or immunohistochemistry. TCRs were sequenced from a few patients responding to pembrolizumab. Germline-derived CDR1 and CDR2 are SGHRS and YFSETQ. With 2 bases clipped from V and 3 bases from J, the junction kept 3 bases outside the gene matches. This CDR3 contains 14 residues. Concerning this clone: Its antigen remains unidentified.

The chain combines TRBV5-1 with TRBJ2-7; 9 bases are shared with TRBD2. The sequence was collected from an adult with mismatch repair-deficient cancer. Sequences were derived from peripheral blood, sampled 75 to 85 weeks after starting pembrolizumab. The CDR3 loop reads CASSFSSGNYEQYF. The CDR3 DNA sequence: TGCGCCAGCAGCTTTTCTAGCGGGAACTACGAGCAGTACTTC.